This entry lists 26 T cell receptor beta chains sequenced from one sample in a study of T cell repertoires in cytomegalovirus infection. TCRdb fed the reads into MiXCR, producing one record per CDR3 protein. The sample holds 200,000 to 250,000 distinct CDR3 sequences, over 20% seen once. The sequencing sample was made of CD8+ T cells from PBMCs. The receptors were gathered from a human donor in good health (CMV status not recorded). Some clones in this sample may be carry-over from other donors' samples.

This clonotype was observed many times. The chain uses TRBV28 and TRBJ1-4; D may be TRBD1 (6 bases). V lost 6 bases, J lost 9 bases, and 17 bases lay in between. The CDR3 extends over 14 amino acids. Germline V gene sequence: CDR1 MDHEN, CDR2 SYDVKM. The CDR3 region is CASSHLSGDQKLFF. The CDR3, as DNA: TGTGCCAGCAGCCACCTCTCAGGGGACCAAAAACTGTTTTTT.

The chain uses TRBV24-1 and TRBJ1-2; perhaps TRBD1 as D (6 bases). CDR3 size: 18 residues. V was pared by 7 bases and J by 2 bases, with 25 bases between. Germline-derived CDR1 and CDR2 are KGHDR and SFDVKD. In DNA, the CDR3 is TGTGCCACCAGAGGTACCGGGACACTGTTATCGCCAAACTATGGCTACACCTTC. This translates into CATRGTGTLLSPNYGYTF.

This chain joins TRBV6-2 or TRBV6-3 and TRBJ2-7, with 10 bases matching TRBD1. The length of the CDR3 is 16 residues. V shed 9 bases and J 2 bases; nucleotides not matched to a gene: 13. Germline V gene sequence: CDR1 MNHEY, CDR2 SVGEGT. CDR3 amino acids: CARPDRGSPLTYEQYF. The CDR3 DNA is TGTGCCAGGCCGGACAGGGGGTCCCCCTTAACCTACGAGCAGTACTTC.

The chain is built from TRBV2 and TRBJ2-3; perhaps TRBD2 as D (5 bases). The CDR3 contains 13 residues. With 10 bases removed from V and 0 bases from J, the gap between germline ends came to 11 bases. Germline loops: CDR1 SNHLY, CDR2 FYNNEI. The CDR3 region has the DNA TGTGCCACCCTAGGAGGTAGCACAGATACGCAGTATTTT. The encoded protein is CATLGGSTDTQYF.

With regard to this clonotype: Just one base apart from a much larger clone, this may be a read error. The rearrangement links TRBV6-5 to TRBJ2-1; D gene ambiguous. This CDR3 has 13 residues. Germline V lookup: CDR1 MNHEY, CDR2 SVGAGI. V lost 7 bases and J lost 1, with 8 bases in between. CDR3 nucleotides: TGTGCCAGCATGTCAGAGTCCTACAATGAGCAGTTCTTC. Protein sequence: CASMSESYNEQFF.

This clonotype was counted at least ten times. This chain uses TRBV7-8 with TRBJ1-2, with 9 bases identical to TRBD1. Germline CDR1 reads SGHVS; CDR2 reads FQNEAQ. CDR3 length: 15 amino acids. The ends lost 5 bases at V and 4 bases at J; junction bases unmatched: 8. CDR3 coding DNA: TGTGCCAGCAGCCAACGGACAGGGGACTTCTATGGCTACACCTTC. It is translated as CASSQRTGDFYGYTF.

This clonotype turned up a few times. The chain links TRBV19 to TRBJ1-1, with 9 positions matching TRBD1. V lost 4 bases to trimming and J lost 5 bases; unmatched junction nucleotides: 5. CDR3 length: 14 amino acids. Germline V gene data show CDR1 as LNHDA and CDR2 as SQIVND (reference sequence). The CDR3 here is CASSKQGAQTEAFF. In nucleotides, the CDR3 is TGTGCCAGTAGTAAACAGGGGGCACAGACTGAAGCTTTCTTT.

The chain employs TRBV7-9 and TRBJ2-5, with 7 bases aligning to TRBD1. The CDR3 sequence is 15 residues long. Germline CDR1 reads SEHNR; CDR2 reads FQNEAQ (reference sequence). V was pared by 4 bases and J by 4 bases, with 9 bases of the junction left unmatched. CDR3 residues: CASSYPGQNTETQYF. CDR3 nucleotides: TGTGCCAGCAGCTACCCGGGACAGAATACAGAGACCCAGTACTTC.

This clonotype has a handful of counts. V is TRBV7-9 and J is TRBJ2-2; D ambiguous. Germline V CDR1 and CDR2: SEHNR, FQNEAQ (reference sequence). With 10 bases removed from V and 3 bases from J, the gap between germline ends came to 18 bases. The CDR3 sequence is 15 residues long. For the CDR3, the DNA is TGTGCCATCGAAACAGCAGCTTCGGACACCGGGGAGCTGTTTTTT. Translation: CAIETAASDTGELFF.

This chain joins TRBV19 and TRBJ2-2; possibly TRBD1 or TRBD2 for D (5 bases each). The CDR3 length is 16 residues. V was pared by 6 bases and J by 4 bases, with 18 bases between. Germline-derived CDR1 and CDR2 are LNHDA and SQIVND (reference sequence). The CDR3 region is CASSPALRAGTGELFF. In DNA, the CDR3 is TGTGCCAGTAGCCCGGCCCTCAGGGCGGGCACCGGGGAGCTGTTTTTT.

In its sample, this clonotype was seen a few times. CDR3 amino acids: CASSLAGTGFGTEAFF. Written as DNA, the CDR3 is TGTGCCAGCAGCTTGGCCGGGACAGGGTTTGGCACTGAAGCTTTCTTT. The chain is built from TRBV5-6 and TRBJ1-1; 9 bases are a match to TRBD1. This CDR3 is built from 16 residues. The germline gives CDR1 SGHDT, CDR2 YYEEEE. Trimming took 0 bases from V and 4 from J; bases not matched to a gene: 7.

This clonotype was detected many times. This chain joins TRBV7-2 and TRBJ1-1; D gene ambiguous. The CDR3 is made up of 12 amino acids. V gave up 5 bases and J gave up 3 bases, with 7 bases separating them. Germline CDR1 and CDR2: SGHTA and FQGNSA. In nucleotides, the CDR3 is TGTGCCAGCAGCCGGGTTGACACTGAAGCTTTCTTT. Its translation is CASSRVDTEAFF.

The chain carries TRBV24-1 and TRBJ2-3; 9 bases line up with TRBD1. The V gene end was trimmed by 9 bases and the J gene end by 5 bases; junction bases not matched to a gene: 5. Germline-derived CDR1 and CDR2 are KGHDR and SFDVKD. This CDR3 has 13 amino acids. The CDR3 loop reads CATGYRGQDTQYF. DNA of the CDR3: TGTGCCACCGGATACAGGGGGCAAGATACGCAGTATTTT.

This clonotype was recorded a few times. V usage is TRBV7-6 and J usage is TRBJ1-1, with 7 bases that match TRBD1. This CDR3 contains 15 residues. The J segment lost 3 bases and the V segment lost 4 bases, leaving 8 bases of the junction unmatched. The germline V gene has CDR1 SGHVS and CDR2 FNYEAQ. The chain's CDR3 is CASSSLTGDHTEAFF. The CDR3 DNA is TGTGCCAGCAGCTCACTAACAGGGGATCACACTGAAGCTTTCTTT.

This clonotype was found a few times. This chain uses TRBV11-1 with TRBJ2-1; D is undetermined. This CDR3 is 14 amino acids long. V dropped 0 bases and J dropped 5 bases, with 8 bases sitting between them. Looked up from germline, CDR1 is SGHAT and CDR2 is FQDESV (reference sequence). CDR3 protein: CASSLATADNEQFF. The CDR3 nucleotides are TGTGCCAGCAGCTTAGCGACGGCCGACAATGAGCAGTTCTTC.

This clonotype was seen more than once but under ten times. The chain uses TRBV29-1 and TRBJ1-2, with D perhaps TRBD1 (6 bases). V lost 8 bases to trimming and J lost 4 bases, with 26 bases between them. Looked up from germline, CDR1 is SQVTM and CDR2 is ANQGSEA. The CDR3 length is 16 residues. The CDR3 nucleotides are TGCAGCCCTCGACCCTCCGCCACAGGGAATTGCTATGGCTACACCTTC. Protein product: CSPRPSATGNCYGYTF.

In this sample, this clonotype turned up a few times. This chain uses TRBV25-1 with TRBJ1-5; 7 bases agree with TRBD1. This CDR3 has 12 residues. The V gene's germline CDR1 is MGHDK and CDR2 SYGVNS. V was clipped by 6 bases and J by 6 bases; unmatched bases: 2. The CDR3 nucleotides are TGTGCCAGCAGGACAGGGACTCAGCCCCAGCATTTT. It specifies CASRTGTQPQHF. The complete variable domain, with remaining parts taken from reference TRBV25-1 and TRBJ1-5, reads EADIYQTPRYLVIGTGKKITLECSQTMGHDKMYWYQQDPGMELHLIHYSYGVNSTEKGDLSSESTVSRIRTEHFPLTLESARPSHTSQYLCASRTGTQPQHFGDGTRLSIL.

This clonotype was seen a few times. The chain recombines TRBV28 with TRBJ2-7; 10 bases align to TRBD1. CDR1 is MDHEN and CDR2 is SYDVKM in the germline V gene. The CDR3 loop spans 15 amino acids. Trimming removed 5 bases from V and 5 bases from J; junction bases left unmatched: 9. DNA for the CDR3: TGTGCCAGCAGTCCGAACCCCGGGACAGGGGACGAGCAGTACTTC. Protein sequence: CASSPNPGTGDEQYF.

The chain combines TRBV2 with TRBJ1-1; no clear D. There are 12 residues in the CDR3. CDR1 SNHLY and CDR2 FYNNEI come from the germline V gene. Trimming pared 8 bases from V and 7 bases from J, leaving 14 bases between. CDR3: CASSRVAGEAFF. CDR3 in DNA: TGTGCCAGCTCTCGGGTCGCCGGTGAAGCTTTCTTT.

At least ten counts were recorded for this clonotype. This chain joins TRBV2 and TRBJ1-1; no reliable D call. The CDR3 is 14 amino acids. Germline lookup yields CDR1 SNHLY and CDR2 FYNNEI. V was cut by 4 bases and J by 3 bases, with 12 bases left in between. CDR3 sequence: CASSVREGYTEAFF. The CDR3 DNA reads as TGTGCCAGCAGTGTGAGGGAAGGGTACACTGAAGCTTTCTTT.

This clonotype was picked up one time. The CDR3 reads CASSLRTGQLYEQYF. CDR3 bases: TGTGCCAGCAGCTTAAGGACAGGGCAACTCTACGAGCAGTACTTC. V usage is TRBV5-6 and J usage is TRBJ2-7; TRBD1 aligns across 8 bases. The CDR3 length is 15 residues. CDR1 is SGHDT and CDR2 is YYEEEE in the germline V gene. J was trimmed by 3 bases and V by 2 bases; bases with no gene match: 7. Full variable domain (rest looked up from reference TRBV5-6 and TRBJ2-7): DAGVTQSPTHLIKTRGQQVTLRCSPKSGHDTVSWYQQALGQGPQFIFQYYEEEERQRGNFPDRFSGHQFPNYSSELNVNALLLGDSALYLCASSLRTGQLYEQYFGPGTRLTVT.

This chain connects TRBV7-9 to TRBJ2-5; TRBD1 agrees at 7 bases. The germline V gene has CDR1 SEHNR and CDR2 FQNEAQ (reference sequence). V dropped 1 base and J dropped 4; count of bases not matched to a gene: 9. The CDR3 length is 16 residues. DNA for the CDR3: TGTGCCAGCAGCTTAGATCGCCAGGGGGAAGGAGAGACCCAGTACTTC. Translated, it gives CASSLDRQGEGETQYF.

The chain is built from TRBV3-1 and TRBJ2-1; 8 positions match TRBD1. CDR3 length: 16 residues. Germline lookup yields CDR1 LGHDT and CDR2 YNNKEL (reference sequence). The V and J ends lost 1 base and 5 bases, in that order; junction bases with no gene match: 7. Here the CDR3 reads CASSQARDRRNNEQFF. As DNA, the CDR3 is TGTGCCAGCAGCCAAGCCCGGGACAGGAGAAACAATGAGCAGTTCTTC.

Many counts were recorded for this clonotype. The CDR3 reads CASSATATLEKLFF. In nucleotides, the CDR3 is TGTGCCAGCAGCGCGACTGCGACCCTAGAAAAACTGTTTTTT. This chain joins TRBV7-6 and TRBJ1-4; no firm D call. This CDR3 comprises 14 residues. In germline, CDR1 is SGHVS, CDR2 FNYEAQ. V shed 5 bases and J shed 8 bases, with 15 bases lying between them.

This clonotype turned up a few times. The CDR3 region has the DNA TGTGCCAGCAAATGGTCTACGGGTAAAGATGGCTACACCTTC. Amino acids: CASKWSTGKDGYTF. The V and J genes are TRBV27 and TRBJ1-2, with D uncertain. Germline CDR1 is MNHEY and CDR2 is SMNVEV (reference sequence). The CDR3 length is 14 residues. Trimming left V 7 bases short and J 6 bases short, with 18 bases between.

The V call is TRBV20-1, the J call TRBJ2-7, with 7 bases matching TRBD1. This CDR3 region has 15 residues. V shed 1 base, J shed 2 bases, and the junction held 8 bases outside the gene matches. Germline V gene data show CDR1 as DFQATT and CDR2 as SNEGSKA (reference sequence). The CDR3 nucleotides read TGCAGTGCTAGAGCGCTCGGGACAGCAACCTACGAGCAGTACTTC. This encodes CSARALGTATYEQYF.